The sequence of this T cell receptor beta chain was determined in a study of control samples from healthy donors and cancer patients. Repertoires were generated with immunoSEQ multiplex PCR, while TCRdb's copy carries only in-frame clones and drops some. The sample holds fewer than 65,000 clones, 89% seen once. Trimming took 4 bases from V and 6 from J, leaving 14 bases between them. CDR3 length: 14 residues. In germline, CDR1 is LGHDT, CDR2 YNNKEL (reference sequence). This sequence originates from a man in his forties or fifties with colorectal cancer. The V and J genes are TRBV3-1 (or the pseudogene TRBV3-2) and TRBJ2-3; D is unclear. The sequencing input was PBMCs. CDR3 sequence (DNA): TGTGCCAGCAGCCCCCTTGATATCTCCGATACGCAGTATTTT. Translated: CASSPLDISDTQYF.